These T cell receptor beta chains were read from a single sample in a study of tumor-infiltrating lymphocytes in oesophageal squamous cell carcinoma. TCRdb reprocessed the PCR reads with MiXCR, giving one entry per CDR3 protein. The data contain about 18,000 distinct CDR3 sequences, 41% of them singletons. The sample consisted of esophageal tumor tissue. These receptor sequences come from a male donor with esophageal squamous cell carcinoma. Both conserved end residues are part of each CDR3. D genes are given only for firm matches. Not all rows give a size; the values are once, few, many and, for expanded clones, a class.

>NA|many|TRBV12-3/TRBV12-4|TRBJ2-7
CASSLMGSEQYF
TGTGCCAGCAGTTTAATGGGGAGTGAGCAGTACTTC
>NA|many|TRBV5-5|TRBJ2-2
CASSLFRLSNTGELFF
TGTGCCAGCAGCTTGTTTAGATTGTCGAACACCGGGGAGCTGTTTTTT
>NA|once|TRBV6-2/TRBV6-3|TRBJ2-6
CATSREHSGANVLTF
TGTGCCACGTCGCGGGAACACTCTGGGGCCAACGTCCTGACTTTC
>NA|many|TRBV12-3/TRBV12-4|TRBJ1-6
CASSLGGSPLHF
TGTGCCAGCAGTTTAGGGGGATCACCCCTCCACTTT
>NA|few|TRBV7-2|TRBJ2-7
CASSLRGQDTQYF
TGTGCCAGCAGCTTACGTGGGCAAGATACGCAGTACTTC
>NA|few|TRBV9|TRBJ2-2
CASSGRGGGELFF
TGTGCCAGCAGTGGAAGAGGGGGTGGGGAGCTGTTTTTT
>NA|NA|TRBV6-2/TRBV6-3|TRBJ2-3
CASSEFKNYEQYF
TGTGCCAGCAGTGAATTCAAGAACTACGAGCAGTATTTT
>NA|NA|TRBV7-2|TRBJ2-6
CASSYPFGHHSGANVLTF
TGTGCCAGCAGCTACCCTTTTGGACACCACTCTGGGGCCAACGTCCTGACTTTC
>NA|medium-sized|TRBV12-3/TRBV12-4|TRBJ1-5
CASSLGGSQPQHF
TGTGCCAGCAGTTTAGGGGGGAGTCAGCCCCAGCATTTT
>TRBD2|few|TRBV7-2|TRBJ2-7
CASSLAGTSGYEQYF
TGTGCCAGCAGCTTAGCTGGGACTAGCGGGTACGAGCAGTACTTC
>TRBD2|many|TRBV7-9|TRBJ2-3
CASSRTSGGAFIDTQYF
TGTGCCAGCAGCCGGACTAGCGGGGGGGCTTTTATAGATACGCAGTATTTT
>NA|many|TRBV6-5|TRBJ2-1
CASSYRVDNEQFF
TGTGCCAGCAGTTACAGGGTCGACAATGAGCAGTTCTTC
>TRBD1|few|TRBV5-1|TRBJ2-2
CASRRVQGASGELFF
TGCGCCAGCAGAAGGGTGCAGGGGGCGTCCGGGGAGCTGTTTTTT
>NA|few|TRBV27|TRBJ2-7
CASRGAGRNEQYF
TGTGCCAGCCGGGGAGCAGGGAGAAACGAGCAGTACTTC
>NA|medium-sized|TRBV24-1|TRBJ1-5
CATSEDTGLNQPQHF
TGTGCCACCAGTGAGGACACAGGGTTAAATCAGCCCCAGCATTTT
>NA|NA|TRBV2|TRBJ2-7
CASDQGVERGITLEQYF
TGTGCCAGCGACCAGGGGGTCGAGCGGGGAATAACCCTCGAGCAGTACTTC
>TRBD2|NA|TRBV4-3|TRBJ2-3
CASSQVASGGSAVADTQYF
TGCGCCAGCAGCCAAGTCGCTAGCGGGGGGAGCGCGGTAGCAGATACGCAGTATTTT
>NA|NA|TRBV7-2|TRBJ2-5
CASSRQVVSQATQYF
TGTGCCAGCAGCCGCCAGGTGGTCTCCCAAGCGACCCAGTACTTC
>NA|large|TRBV7-8|TRBJ1-2
CASSLAEGQYTF
TGTGCCAGCAGCTTAGCTGAGGGGCAGTACACCTTC
>TRBD2|many|TRBV6-1|TRBJ2-7
CASNRGLAGVVEQYF
TGTGCCAGCAATAGGGGACTAGCGGGAGTTGTCGAGCAGTACTTC
>TRBD1|few|TRBV7-9|TRBJ2-3
CASSPGTGVFRDTQYF
TGTGCCAGCAGCCCTGGGACAGGGGTATTTAGAGATACGCAGTATTTT
>NA|NA|TRBV7-2|TRBJ2-3
CASSLWDFTDTQYF
TGTGCCAGCAGCTTATGGGACTTTACAGATACGCAGTATTTT
>NA|many|TRBV7-9|TRBJ1-5
CASSSGQLSNQPQHF
TGTGCCAGCAGCTCAGGACAGCTTAGCAATCAGCCCCAGCATTTT
>NA|many|TRBV12-3/TRBV12-4|TRBJ2-7
CASSFLTGSSYNEQYF
TGTGCCAGCAGTTTCCTCACAGGGAGCTCCTACAATGAGCAGTACTTC
>TRBD1|NA|TRBV7-2|TRBJ2-4
CASSLPPGQLAKNIQYF
TGTGCCAGCAGCTTGCCCCCGGGACAGTTGGCCAAAAACATTCAGTACTTC
>NA|medium-sized|TRBV6-1|TRBJ2-3
CASTSRTDTQYF
TGTGCCAGCACTAGTCGGACAGATACGCAGTATTTT
>NA|once|TRBV14|TRBJ2-5
CASSQGVGETQYF
TGTGCCAGCAGCCAAGGTGTGGGGGAGACCCAGTACTTC
>TRBD1|many|TRBV3-1|TRBJ1-2
CASSHIDRGKWYTF
TGTGCCAGCAGCCATATCGACAGGGGCAAATGGTACACCTTC
>NA|many|TRBV28|TRBJ1-2
CASSLGSQGWYGYTF
TGTGCCAGCAGTTTAGGGTCACAGGGATGGTATGGCTACACCTTC
>NA|once|TRBV9|TRBJ1-3
CASSTSSGENTIYF
TGTGCCAGCAGCACTTCGTCGGGGGAAAACACCATATATTTT
>TRBD1|once|TRBV2|TRBJ2-7
CASSYGTGERGAYEQYF
TGTGCCAGCAGTTATGGGACAGGGGAACGTGGGGCTTACGAGCAGTACTTC
>TRBD2|many|TRBV25-1|TRBJ2-3
CASSYAGVPDTQYF
TGTGCCAGCAGCTACGCGGGAGTTCCAGATACGCAGTATTTT
>TRBD1|NA|TRBV7-1|TRBJ2-3
CASSGQGTDTQYF
TGTGCCAGCAGCGGACAGGGTACAGATACGCAGTATTTT
>NA|NA|TRBV12-3/TRBV12-4|TRBJ2-7
CASSKGPYEQYF
TGTGCCAGCAGCAAAGGGCCCTACGAGCAGTACTTC
>TRBD1|NA|TRBV28|TRBJ2-7
CASSSGQGGISHEQYF
TGTGCCAGCAGTTCGGGACAGGGCGGAATATCCCACGAGCAGTACTTC
>NA|medium-sized|TRBV12-3/TRBV12-4|TRBJ2-7
CASSSGRLQYF
TGTGCCAGCAGTTCGGGTCGGTTGCAGTACTTC
>TRBD2|few|TRBV7-6|TRBJ2-4
CASSLATSGNTGELYF
TGTGCCAGCAGCTTAGCGACTAGCGGGAACACCGGGGAGCTGTACTTC
>TRBD1|few|TRBV7-9|TRBJ2-7
CASSNPGQATYEQYF
TGTGCCAGCAGCAACCCGGGACAGGCCACCTACGAGCAGTACTTC
>TRBD1|NA|TRBV6-1|TRBJ2-1
CASRLQDRASYEQFF
TGTGCCAGCAGGCTCCAGGACAGGGCATCCTACGAGCAGTTCTTC
>TRBD2|medium-sized|TRBV10-3|TRBJ2-1
CAISDYTSGRSYNEQFF
TGTGCCATCAGTGACTACACTAGCGGGAGGTCCTACAATGAGCAGTTCTTC
>NA|NA|TRBV7-3|TRBJ2-1
CASGEGSYNEQFF
TGTGCCAGCGGTGAGGGCTCCTACAATGAGCAGTTCTTC
>TRBD1|NA|TRBV18|TRBJ2-7
CASSRWGQKSSYNSPLHF
TGTGCCAGCTCACGATGGGGACAGAAGAGCTCCTATAATTCACCCCTCCACTTC
>TRBD1|many|TRBV7-9|TRBJ2-5
CASSLAGTDETQYF
TGTGCCAGCAGCTTAGCCGGGACAGACGAGACCCAGTACTTC
>TRBD1|NA|TRBV7-9|TRBJ1-2
CASSFPGQVYGYTF
TGTGCCAGCAGCTTCCCGGGACAGGTTTATGGCTACACCTTC
>NA|NA|TRBV11-3|TRBJ1-6
CASSLGGNSPLHF
TGTGCCAGCAGCTTAGGGGGAAATTCACCCCTCCACTTT
>NA|NA|TRBV14|TRBJ2-1
CASSQLAGRYEQFF
TGTGCCAGCAGCCAGTTGGCGGGGAGGTACGAGCAGTTCTTC
>NA|NA|TRBV6-9|TRBJ2-5
CASRQNLQETQYF
TGTGCCAGCCGACAGAATCTCCAAGAGACCCAGTACTTC
>NA|few|TRBV7-2|TRBJ2-7
CASSMGSSTSYEQYF
TGTGCCAGCAGCATGGGATCTTCCACCTCCTACGAGCAGTACTTC
>NA|NA|TRBV7-2|TRBJ1-4
CASSRVDPGAWKPLENF
TGTGCCAGCAGCCGTGTTGACCCGGGTGCGTGGAAGCCCCTGGAGAACTTT
>NA|many|TRBV2|TRBJ2-5
CASRGGSETQYF
TGTGCCAGCAGAGGGGGTTCAGAGACCCAGTACTTC
>TRBD2|NA|TRBV11-3|TRBJ2-3
CASSFNSGNTDTQYF
TGTGCCAGCAGCTTCAATAGCGGGAACACAGATACGCAGTATTTT
>NA|NA|TRBV7-6|TRBJ2-7
CATQVSGEQYF
TGTGCCACTCAGGTTTCCGGCGAGCAGTACTTC
>NA|NA|TRBV6-8|TRBJ2-1
CASSYSYNEQFF
TGTGCCAGCAGTTACAGCTACAATGAGCAGTTCTTC
>TRBD1|NA|TRBV7-2|TRBJ2-7
CASSSSGGTGAYEQYF
TGTGCCAGCAGCTCCTCTGGTGGGACAGGGGCCTACGAGCAGTACTTC
>TRBD2|NA|TRBV12-3/TRBV12-4|TRBJ2-5
CASSLAGGPVTQYF
TGTGCCAGCAGTTTGGCGGGAGGGCCGGTGACCCAGTACTTC